Reported below is one T cell receptor beta chain. Antigen: not known. This sample stems from a study of Ad26.COV2.S vaccination and SARS-CoV-2 variants. Repertoires were generated with immunoSEQ multiplex PCR, while TCRdb's copy carries only in-frame clones and drops some. The table includes about 440,000 clones, less than 95% detected once. Documented treatment: 15 to 20 received Ad26.COV2.S at low or high dose, single or two shots; five or six received placebo; per-sample allocation not given. Sampling occurred on day 63 after the first vaccine or placebo injection. Its platform was an Ad26 vector, and its expressed antigen was Wuhan-strain SARS-CoV-2 spike. Study observations and caveats: Those who received vaccine or placebo ended up with similar non-spike TCR breadth.

The source is a person between 18 and 59 years old who received the Ad26.COV2.S COVID-19 vaccine or a placebo. The sample here was peripheral blood, taken in a trial of Ad26.COV2.S vaccine versus placebo.

This CDR3 reads CASSTEQYYYGYTF. CDR3 bases: TGTGCCAGCAGCACTGAACAGTACTACTATGGCTACACCTTC. The chain is built from TRBV7-9 and TRBJ1-2; no clear D gene. This CDR3 region has 14 residues. Germline CDR1 is SEHNR and CDR2 is FQNEAQ (reference sequence). V was trimmed by 5 bases and J by 3 bases, leaving 13 bases between them.